A single sample is the source of the 9 T cell receptor beta chains below, sequenced in a study of control samples from healthy donors and cancer patients. Method: immunoSEQ multiplex PCR; TCRdb's copy keeps in-frame clones and lacks some. The table records approximately 86,000 clones, roughly 93% of them present only once. Source material: blood. These receptors all stem from a woman in her twenties or thirties in good health.

The rearrangement links TRBV30 to TRBJ2-7; D not certain. Germline V gene lookup returns CDR1 GTSNPN and CDR2 SVGIG (reference sequence). This CDR3 is built from 16 residues. Trimming cost V 3 bases and J 8 bases, with 26 bases left between them. Here the CDR3 reads CAWSLQVSPLDDQQYF. In nucleotides, the CDR3 is TGTGCCTGGAGCCTCCAGGTATCCCCACTGGACGATCAGCAGTACTTC.

The chain links TRBV7-8 to TRBJ2-1; a possible D gene is TRBD2 (6 bases). The germline V gene encodes CDR1 SGHVS and CDR2 FQNEAQ. Trimming took off 3 bases at V and 0 bases at J, with 9 bases between the two ends. The CDR3 length is 15 residues. The CDR3 is CASSFSGLSYNEQFF. CDR3 nucleotide sequence: TGTGCCAGCAGCTTTAGCGGCCTCTCCTACAATGAGCAGTTCTTC.

The V call is TRBV3-1 (or the pseudogene TRBV3-2), the J call TRBJ1-6, with no clear D. The germline V gene has CDR1 LGHDT and CDR2 YNNKEL (reference sequence). Deletions cut 0 bases from V and 7 bases from J, with 10 bases between. CDR3 size: 15 residues. In DNA, the CDR3 is TGTGCCAGCAGCCAAGATCGCGGGAGGAATTCACCCCTCCACTTT. Protein: CASSQDRGRNSPLHF.

In this sample, this clone turned up once. The V call is TRBV11-3, the J call TRBJ2-2; D uncertain. V was cut by 1 base and J by 5 bases, with 5 bases left in between. The germline V gene encodes CDR1 SGHNT and CDR2 YENEEA. The CDR3 consists of 13 residues. The CDR3 nucleotides are TGTGCCAGCAGCTTAGGGGCGACCGGGGAGCTGTTTTTT. Translation gives CASSLGATGELFF.

The V gene is TRBV2, the J gene TRBJ1-1; TRBD1 aligns across 7 bases. CDR1 and CDR2 (germline): SNHLY, FYNNEI. J lost 5 bases, V lost 7 bases, and 7 bases had no gene match. The CDR3 is 13 residues long. This CDR3 is CASNEDRVTEAFF. The CDR3 DNA is TGTGCCAGCAACGAAGACAGGGTGACTGAAGCTTTCTTT.

The rearrangement uses TRBV5-5 and TRBJ1-3, with D perhaps matching TRBD1 (6 bases). This CDR3 spans 14 amino acids. In germline, CDR1 is SGHKS, CDR2 YYEKEE (reference sequence). Trimming left V 4 bases short and J 4 bases short, with 12 bases between. CDR3 sequence reads: CASSGQGLGNTIYF. CDR3 coding DNA: TGTGCCAGCAGCGGGCAGGGGTTAGGAAACACCATATATTTT.

This chain links TRBV2 with TRBJ1-1; D is unresolved. Trimming took 4 bases from V and 6 from J, leaving 12 bases between them. CDR1 and CDR2 from the germline V gene are SNHLY and FYNNEI. The CDR3 is made up of 13 amino acids. The CDR3 DNA follows: TGTGCCAGCAGTGGTACATACCCTCCTGAAGCTTTCTTT. Residues: CASSGTYPPEAFF.

This clone has a handful of counts. The V and J genes are TRBV7-3 and TRBJ1-5; no reliable D call. CDR3 length: 17 residues. Trimming pared 1 base from V and 1 base from J, leaving 14 bases between. The germline V gene encodes CDR1 SGHTA and CDR2 FQGTGA. The chain's CDR3 is CASSLNPGGSSNQPQHF. CDR3 DNA sequence: TGTGCCAGCAGCTTAAATCCGGGTGGAAGCAGCAATCAGCCCCAGCATTTT. Supplemented by reference TRBV7-3 and TRBJ1-5, the full variable domain reads GAGVSQTPSNKVTEKGKYVELRCDPISGHTALYWYRQSLGQGPEFLIYFQGTGAADDSGLPNDRFFAVRPEGSVSTLKIQRTERGDSAVYLCASSLNPGGSSNQPQHFGDGTRLSIL.

The chain is built from TRBV6-4 and TRBJ2-1; possibly TRBD2 for D (6 bases). The CDR3 runs 14 residues. Germline loops: CDR1 MRHNA, CDR2 SNTAGT. Trimming shortened V by 4 bases and J by 7 bases, and 14 bases separated the two germline ends. This CDR3 reads CASSGVSGGNEQFF. The CDR3 DNA reads as TGTGCCAGCAGTGGAGTTTCTGGAGGGAATGAGCAGTTCTTC.